This TCR beta chain was profiled in a study of OX40 agonist ivuxolimab in advanced cancers. This table comes from immunoSEQ multiplex PCR, and its TCRdb copy is limited to in-frame clones, with some not included. This sample has around 100,000 clones; approximately 89% occur once, and the top ten carry under 0.65%. Germline V gene lookup returns CDR1 SGHRS and CDR2 YFSETQ. The length of the CDR3 is 14 residues. With 0 bases removed from V and 4 bases from J, the gap between germline ends came to 8 bases. The sequence derives from an adult with an advanced solid tumor such as melanoma, head and neck, liver or kidney cancer. The chain is built from TRBV5-1 and TRBJ1-3, with D possibly TRBD1 on 6 matching bases. The sequenced sample was CD4+ or CD8+ T cells sorted from blood, obtained in a trial of the OX40 agonist ivuxolimab. The CDR3 region is CASSLGTEGNTIYF. The CDR3 bases are TGCGCCAGCAGCTTGGGGACAGAAGGAAACACCATATATTTT.